The clone carrying this T cell receptor beta chain was counted ten times or more. TCRdb re-called the 5' RACE reads with MiXCR, one entry per CDR3 protein. In the table there are 250,000 or so distinct CDR3 sequences, roughly a tenth of which are singletons. This specimen comes from a study of T-cell memory formation after mild COVID-19. Germline V gives CDR1 SGHVS, CDR2 FNYEAQ. This CDR3 comprises 16 residues. Germline trimming cut 5 bases from V and 9 bases from J; bases unmatched to any gene: 13. The sample was PBMCs or a T cell subset sorted from them (not recorded which). This sequence originates from a man aged 18-30 years who had mild COVID-19 (a few samples of this study predate the infection). Cell type and time point are not known. This chain links TRBV7-6 with TRBJ2-1; TRBD2 agrees at 10 bases. The CDR3 coding sequence is TGTGCCAGCAGCACCTCCCTTTTAGCGGGGGGTCCTGAGCAGTTCTTC. Encoded protein: CASSTSLLAGGPEQFF. Together with reference TRBV7-6 and TRBJ2-1, the CDR3 gives the full variable domain: GAGVSQSPRYKVTKRGQDVALRCDPISGHVSLYWYRQALGQGPEFLTYFNYEAQQDKSGLPNDRFSAERPEGSISTLTIQRTEQRDSAMYRCASSTSLLAGGPEQFFGPGTRLTVL.